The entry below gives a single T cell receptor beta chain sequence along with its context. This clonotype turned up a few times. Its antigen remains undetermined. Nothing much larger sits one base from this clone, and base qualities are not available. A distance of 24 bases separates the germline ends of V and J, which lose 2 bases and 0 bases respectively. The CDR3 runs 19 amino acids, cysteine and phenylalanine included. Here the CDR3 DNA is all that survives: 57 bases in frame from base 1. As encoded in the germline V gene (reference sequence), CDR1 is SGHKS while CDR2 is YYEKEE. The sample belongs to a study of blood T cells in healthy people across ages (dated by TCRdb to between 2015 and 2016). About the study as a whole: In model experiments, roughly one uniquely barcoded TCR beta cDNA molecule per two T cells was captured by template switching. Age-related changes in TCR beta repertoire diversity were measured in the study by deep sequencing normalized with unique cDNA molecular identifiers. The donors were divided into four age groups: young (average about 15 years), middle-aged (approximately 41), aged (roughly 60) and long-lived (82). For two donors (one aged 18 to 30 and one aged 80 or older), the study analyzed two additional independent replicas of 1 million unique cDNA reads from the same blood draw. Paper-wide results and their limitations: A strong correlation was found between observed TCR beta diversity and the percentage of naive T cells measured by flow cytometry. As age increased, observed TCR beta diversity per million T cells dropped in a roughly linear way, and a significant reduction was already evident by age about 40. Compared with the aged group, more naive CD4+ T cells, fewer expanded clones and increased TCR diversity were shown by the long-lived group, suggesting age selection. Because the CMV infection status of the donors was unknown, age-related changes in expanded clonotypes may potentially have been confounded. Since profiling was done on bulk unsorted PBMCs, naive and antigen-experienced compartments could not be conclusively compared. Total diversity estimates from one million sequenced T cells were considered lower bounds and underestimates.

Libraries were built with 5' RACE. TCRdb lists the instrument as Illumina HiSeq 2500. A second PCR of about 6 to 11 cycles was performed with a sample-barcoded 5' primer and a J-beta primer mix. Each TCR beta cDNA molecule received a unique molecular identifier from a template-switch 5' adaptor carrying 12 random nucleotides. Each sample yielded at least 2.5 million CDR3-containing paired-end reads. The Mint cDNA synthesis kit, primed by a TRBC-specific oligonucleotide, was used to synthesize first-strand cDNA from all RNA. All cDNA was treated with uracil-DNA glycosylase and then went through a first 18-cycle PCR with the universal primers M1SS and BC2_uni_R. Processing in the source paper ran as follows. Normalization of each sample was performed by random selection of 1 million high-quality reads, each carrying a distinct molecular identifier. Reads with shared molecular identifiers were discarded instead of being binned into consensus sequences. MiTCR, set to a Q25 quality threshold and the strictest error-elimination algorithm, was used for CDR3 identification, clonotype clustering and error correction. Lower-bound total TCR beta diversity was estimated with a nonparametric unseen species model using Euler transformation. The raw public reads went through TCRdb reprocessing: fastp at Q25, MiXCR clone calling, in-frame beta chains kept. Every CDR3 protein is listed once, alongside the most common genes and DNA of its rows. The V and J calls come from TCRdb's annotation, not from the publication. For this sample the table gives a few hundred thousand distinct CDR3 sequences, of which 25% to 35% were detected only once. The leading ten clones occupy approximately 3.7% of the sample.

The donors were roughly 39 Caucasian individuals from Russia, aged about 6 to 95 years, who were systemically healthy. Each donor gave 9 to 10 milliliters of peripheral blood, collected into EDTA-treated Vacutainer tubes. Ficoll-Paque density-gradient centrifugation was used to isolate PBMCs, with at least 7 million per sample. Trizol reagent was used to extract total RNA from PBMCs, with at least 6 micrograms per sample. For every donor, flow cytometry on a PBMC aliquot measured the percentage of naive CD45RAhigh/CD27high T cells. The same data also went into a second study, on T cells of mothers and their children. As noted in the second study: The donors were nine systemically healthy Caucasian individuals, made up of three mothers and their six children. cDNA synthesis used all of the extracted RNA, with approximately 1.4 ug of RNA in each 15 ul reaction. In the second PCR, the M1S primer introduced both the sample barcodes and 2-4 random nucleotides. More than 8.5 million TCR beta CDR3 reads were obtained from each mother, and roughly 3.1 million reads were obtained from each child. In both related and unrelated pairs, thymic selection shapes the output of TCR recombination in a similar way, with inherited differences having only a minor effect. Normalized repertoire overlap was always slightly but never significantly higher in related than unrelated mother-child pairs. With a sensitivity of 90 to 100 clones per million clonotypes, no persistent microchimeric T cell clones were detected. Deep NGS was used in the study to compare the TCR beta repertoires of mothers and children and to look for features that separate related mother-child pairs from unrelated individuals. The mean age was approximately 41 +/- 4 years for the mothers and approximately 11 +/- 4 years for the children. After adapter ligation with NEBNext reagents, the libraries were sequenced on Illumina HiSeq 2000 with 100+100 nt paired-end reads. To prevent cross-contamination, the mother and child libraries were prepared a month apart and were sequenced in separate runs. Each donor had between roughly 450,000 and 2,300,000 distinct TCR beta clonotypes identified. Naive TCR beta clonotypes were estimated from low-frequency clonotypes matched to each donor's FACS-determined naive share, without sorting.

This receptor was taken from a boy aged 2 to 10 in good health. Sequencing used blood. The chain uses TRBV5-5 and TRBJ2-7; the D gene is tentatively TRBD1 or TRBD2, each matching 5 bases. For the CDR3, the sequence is CASSLPPGTRTGLSYEQYF. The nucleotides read TGTGCCAGCAGCTTACCCCCCGGGACCCGAACAGGCCTCTCCTACGAGCAGTACTTC.